The clone carrying this TCR beta chain has a single count. Sequenced by immunoSEQ multiplex PCR; TCRdb stores in-frame clones only, minus some. There are a few hundred thousand clones in the sample; around 95% occur only once, and 0.095% to 0.12% lies in the top ten. Terminally differentiated effector memory CD45RA+ cells were excluded from the naive CD8 cells, which were CD45RO-negative and positively selected for CCR7. V lost 1 base, J lost 0 bases, and 13 bases stayed unmatched. The germline V gene has CDR1 SGHTA and CDR2 FQGTGA. This CDR3 has 19 amino acids. The sample belongs to a study of shared clonotypes between healthy human individuals.

The chain carries TRBV7-3 and TRBJ1-1, with 8 nucleotides matching TRBD1. Sequencing input: naive CD8+ T cells sorted from blood. The TCR sequence derives from a woman aged 25-40 years in good health. The CDR3 DNA follows: TGTGCCAGCAGCTTAAATGGGGACGCAGGGGGCGGACTGAACACTGAAGCTTTCTTT. It is translated as CASSLNGDAGGGLNTEAFF.